The 3 T cell receptor beta chains below were found in one sample sequenced in a study of T cell responses to AZD1222 COVID-19 vaccine. The method was immunoSEQ multiplex PCR; TCRdb's version includes in-frame clones alone and lacks a portion of them. Of about 63,000 clones listed, 65% to 90% are singletons. Here the sequenced sample was peripheral blood, taken on day 0 of AZD1222 vaccination. The source is an adult in good health.

The genes are TRBV19 and TRBJ1-1; D is possibly TRBD1 (5 bases). Germline V gene data show CDR1 as LNHDA and CDR2 as SQIVND (reference sequence). V dropped 0 bases and J dropped 4 bases, with 9 bases sitting between them. The CDR3 runs to 14 residues. CDR3 in DNA: TGTGCCAGTAGTATAGAGTGGGGGAGCACTGAAGCTTTCTTT. It translates to CASSIEWGSTEAFF.

The J gene is TRBJ2-7, the V gene TRBV5-4; D not certain. The CDR3 is made up of 14 amino acids. With 2 bases removed from V and 4 bases from J, the gap between germline ends came to 13 bases. Germline V gene lookup returns CDR1 SGHNT and CDR2 YYREEE (reference sequence). CDR3 sequence (DNA): TGTGCCAGCAGCTTAGGCGGAAATTGGTACGAGCAGTACTTC. Residues: CASSLGGNWYEQYF.

The chain couples TRBV19 to TRBJ1-5; D unresolved. Trimming took 7 bases from V and 6 from J, leaving 19 bases between them. The CDR3 spans 15 residues. Germline V CDR1 and CDR2: LNHDA, SQIVND (reference sequence). In DNA form, the CDR3 reads TGTGCCAGTACCTCGGGAGGGAAATACGGTCAGCCCCAGCATTTT. This codes for CASTSGGKYGQPQHF. Variable domain in full (rest from reference TRBV19 and TRBJ1-5): DGGITQSPKYLFRKEGQNVTLSCEQNLNHDAMYWYRQDPGQGLRLIYYSQIVNDFQKGDIAEGYSVSREKKESFPLTVTSAQKNPTAFYLCASTSGGKYGQPQHFGDGTRLSIL.